The next 17 T cell receptor beta chains were all read from a single sample in a study of post-analysis software for immune sequencing data (dated by TCRdb to the mid-2010s). General conclusions and limits of the study: Significantly higher frequencies in patients than in controls were found for roughly 5 TRBV segments, including TRBV5-6, TRBV5-1 and TRBV20-1.

Receptor libraries were prepared by PCR. The reads were generated on an Illumina HiSeq 2500. Unique molecular identifiers were incorporated into TCR beta cDNA libraries to reduce PCR and sequencing biases. TCRdb's own reprocessing of the public reads used fastp at Q25 and MiXCR and kept productive beta chains. Identical CDR3 protein sequences are pooled into one entry, listed with their most common genes and DNA. This sample comprises roughly 870,000 distinct CDR3 sequences, approximately 53% of them detected only once. The ten largest account for roughly 4.4% of the sample. These TCRs are of unknown antigen specificity. Source material: blood. The receptor set was obtained from a girl aged 10 to 17 with multiple sclerosis.

This clonotype appeared a few times. The rearrangement uses TRBV5-1 and TRBJ1-1; D not resolved. The germline V gene has CDR1 SGHRS and CDR2 YFSETQ. The CDR3 length is 15 residues. The germline V and J ends were trimmed by 3 bases and 0 bases, with 12 bases remaining between them. Here the CDR3 DNA reads TGCGCCAGCAGCTCCGCTCTGACTATGAACACTGAAGCTTTCTTT. Protein sequence: CASSSALTMNTEAFF.

This clonotype was detected only a few times. The chain carries TRBV15 and TRBJ2-5; 7 bases are a match to TRBD1. The end of the DNA fits TRBJ2-7 better, so the J call may be wrong. This CDR3 has 16 amino acids. Germline V gene sequence: CDR1 LNHNV, CDR2 YYDKDF (reference sequence). The CDR3 protein is CATSRDLRAGGSEQYF. The CDR3 region has the DNA TGTGCCACCAGCAGAGATCTTAGGGCAGGGGGTAGCGAGCAGTACTTC.

The chain joins TRBV5-1 to TRBJ2-7; 13 bases align to TRBD2. Trimming cost V 0 bases and J 0 bases; bases outside gene matches: 6. Per germline, CDR1 SGHRS and CDR2 YFSETQ. The CDR3 contains 18 residues. CDR3 sequence: CASSLDLGLAGYSYEQYF. CDR3 coding DNA: TGCGCCAGCAGCTTGGATTTGGGACTAGCGGGGTACTCCTACGAGCAGTACTTC. The full variable domain, completed using reference TRBV5-1 and TRBJ2-7, is KAGVTQTPRYLIKTRGQQVTLSCSPISGHRSVSWYQQTPGQGLQFLFEYFSETQRNKGNFPGRFSGRQFSNSRSEMNVSTLELGDSALYLCASSLDLGLAGYSYEQYFGPGTRLTVT.

The V call is TRBV20-1, the J call TRBJ2-7; D gene uncertain. Germline V gives CDR1 DFQATT, CDR2 SNEGSKA (reference sequence). CDR3 length: 14 residues. V lost 6 bases and J lost 2, with 17 bases in between. The CDR3 nucleotides read TGCAGTGCGACTCGGACGTCCAGACCCTACGAGCAGTACTTC. This sequence encodes CSATRTSRPYEQYF.

The chain has TRBV5-1 and TRBJ2-7; 9 bases are a match to TRBD2. This CDR3 is 14 amino acids long. Germline V lookup: CDR1 SGHRS, CDR2 YFSETQ. V trimming: 3 bases; J trimming: 3 bases; junction bases outside the gene matches: 4. CDR3: CASSWSGRSYEQYF. The CDR3 DNA reads as TGCGCCAGCAGCTGGAGCGGGAGGAGCTACGAGCAGTACTTC. The complete variable domain, with remaining parts taken from reference TRBV5-1 and TRBJ2-7, reads KAGVTQTPRYLIKTRGQQVTLSCSPISGHRSVSWYQQTPGQGLQFLFEYFSETQRNKGNFPGRFSGRQFSNSRSEMNVSTLELGDSALYLCASSWSGRSYEQYFGPGTRLTVT.

A single count supports this clonotype. The chain joins TRBV12-5 to TRBJ2-7; D unclear. Germline V gene data show CDR1 as LGHNT and CDR2 as FRNRAP. The CDR3 consists of 11 residues. Trimming pared 5 bases from V and 3 bases from J, leaving 5 bases between. DNA for the CDR3: TGTGCTAGTGGTCGAATCTACGAGCAGTACTTC. This sequence encodes CASGRIYEQYF.

This chain uses TRBV6-1 with TRBJ1-2; no firm D call. The V end was cut by 3 bases, the J end by 5 bases, with 16 bases between. Germline-derived CDR1 and CDR2 are MNHNS and SASEGT. This CDR3 is 15 amino acids long. CDR3 protein: CASSDRNGPSYGYTF. For the CDR3, the DNA is TGTGCCAGCAGTGACCGAAACGGCCCGAGTTATGGCTACACCTTC.

Details on this clonotype: Germline and junction disagree at one end, which may indicate a read error. The chain recombines TRBV29-1 with TRBJ1-2; 8 bases are a match to TRBD1. Germline V lookup: CDR1 SQVTM, CDR2 ANQGSEA. The CDR3 runs to 14 residues. The CDR3 sequence is CSAELDRAAYGYTF. The DNA of the CDR3 is TGCAGCGCTGAACTGGACAGGGCTGCCTATGGCTACACCTTC.

Here the CDR3 DNA reads TGTGCCAGCAGCCCTCCGACTAGCGGGATAACAAGATTACAAGAGACCCAGTACTTC. Translating it yields CASSPPTSGITRLQETQYF. This chain connects TRBV7-9 to TRBJ2-5; 11 bases agree with TRBD2. Germline V gene lookup returns CDR1 SEHNR and CDR2 FQNEAQ (reference sequence). Losses at the gene ends were 5 bases for V and 2 bases for J; bases not matched to a gene: 16. The CDR3 sequence is 19 residues long.

The CDR3 DNA is TGTGCCAGCAGCTTGTTCGTGGGCAGGGAGGAACAGCCCCAGCATTTT. It translates to CASSLFVGREEQPQHF. The gene calls are TRBV5-6 and TRBJ1-5, with a possible D match to TRBD1 (5 bases). Trimming left V 1 base short and J 7 bases short, with 18 bases between. Germline V CDR1 and CDR2: SGHDT, YYEEEE. The CDR3 is 16 amino acids.

The J gene is TRBJ2-5, the V gene TRBV5-6, with TRBD2 matching over 7 bases. J gave up 11 bases and V 0 bases, and 16 bases lay outside the gene matches. Germline V gene sequence: CDR1 SGHDT, CDR2 YYEEEE. There are 16 residues in the CDR3. The CDR3 nucleotides read TGTGCCAGCAGCTTGGGGGGACTACGGATAAAGGATGAGCAGTACTTC. Translated: CASSLGGLRIKDEQYF.

This clonotype was counted only a few times. The chain has TRBV7-2 and TRBJ1-2, with D maybe TRBD1 (6 bases). There are 14 residues in the CDR3. CDR1 is SGHTA and CDR2 is FQGNSA in the germline V gene. V was shortened by 1 base and J by 4 bases, with 10 bases between the two germline ends. CDR3 sequence reads: CASSLVGQSYGYTF. In DNA form, the CDR3 reads TGTGCCAGCAGCTTAGTTGGACAGAGCTATGGCTACACCTTC. Full variable domain (missing parts from reference TRBV7-2 and TRBJ1-2): GAGVSQSPSNKVTEKGKDVELRCDPISGHTALYWYRQSLGQGLEFLIYFQGNSAPDKSGLPSDRFSAERTGGSVSTLTIQRTQQEDSAVYLCASSLVGQSYGYTFGSGTRLTVV.

The rearrangement uses TRBV20-1 and TRBJ2-1, with D unclear. Trimming took off 3 bases at V and 0 bases at J, with 12 bases between the two ends. This CDR3 comprises 15 residues. Germline CDR1 and CDR2: DFQATT and SNEGSKA (reference sequence). CDR3 coding DNA: TGCAGTGCTAGGTTCCGGGTGAGCTCCTACAATGAGCAGTTCTTC. It yields the protein CSARFRVSSYNEQFF.

This clonotype was seen more than once but under ten times. V and J are TRBV4-1 and TRBJ1-1; 10 nucleotides align to TRBD1. CDR3 size: 17 residues. With V trimmed by 1 base and J by 3 bases, 8 bases remained unmatched. The germline CDR1 and CDR2 sequences are MGHRA and YSYEKL. This CDR3 is CASSQVGQGMFDTEAFF. The CDR3 DNA is TGCGCCAGCAGCCAAGTGGGACAGGGGATGTTCGACACTGAAGCTTTCTTT.

This clonotype has just one count. This chain connects TRBV20-1 to TRBJ2-7; the match to TRBD2 covers 7 bases. The V gene end was trimmed by 5 bases and the J gene end by 5 bases; junction bases not matched to a gene: 9. The CDR3 extends over 13 amino acids. CDR1 is DFQATT, CDR2 SNEGSKA, per germline (reference sequence). The DNA of the CDR3 is TGCAGTGCTTCCCGGACTAGTGACAACGAGCAGTACTTC. It codes for CSASRTSDNEQYF.

This chain links TRBV4-1 with TRBJ2-2; 8 bases align to TRBD2. The CDR3 is 16 residues long. Germline-derived CDR1 and CDR2 are MGHRA and YSYEKL. Germline trimming cut 4 bases from V and 7 bases from J; bases unmatched to any gene: 11. CDR3 region: CASSRILGGADGELFF. CDR3 nucleotide sequence: TGCGCCAGCAGCCGGATCCTCGGGGGGGCTGACGGGGAGCTGTTTTTT.

The chain is built from TRBV28 and TRBJ1-2; 7 bases line up with TRBD1. With 6 bases clipped from V and 4 bases from J, the junction kept 11 bases outside the gene matches. The CDR3 extends over 15 amino acids. Germline CDR1 MDHEN, CDR2 SYDVKM. CDR3 sequence reads: CASRRDRDLIYGYTF. In DNA form, the CDR3 reads TGTGCCAGCAGGCGTGACAGGGATCTTATCTATGGCTACACCTTC.